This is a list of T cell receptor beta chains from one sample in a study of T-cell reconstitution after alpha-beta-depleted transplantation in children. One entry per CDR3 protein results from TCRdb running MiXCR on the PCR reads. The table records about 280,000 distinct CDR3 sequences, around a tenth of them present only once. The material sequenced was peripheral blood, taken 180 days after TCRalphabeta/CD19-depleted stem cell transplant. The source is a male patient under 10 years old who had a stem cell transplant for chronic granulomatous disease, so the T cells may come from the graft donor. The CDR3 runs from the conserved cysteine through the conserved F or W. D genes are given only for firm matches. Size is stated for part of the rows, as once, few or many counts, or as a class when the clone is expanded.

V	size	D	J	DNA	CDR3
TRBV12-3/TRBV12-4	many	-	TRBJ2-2	TGTGCCAGCAGTTTCCTTGCCACCGGGGAGCTGTTTTTT	CASSFLATGELFF
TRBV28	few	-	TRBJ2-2	TGTGCCAGCAGCAACGGACAGACCAACACCGGGGAGCTGTTTTTT	CASSNGQTNTGELFF
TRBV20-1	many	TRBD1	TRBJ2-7	TGCAGTGCCAGATCGGGGACAGGGACGGTCGAGCAGTACTTC	CSARSGTGTVEQYF
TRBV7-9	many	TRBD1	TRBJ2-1	TGTGCCAGCAGCCCCCCCGGGACAGGGGGAAATGAGCAGTTCTTC	CASSPPGTGGNEQFF
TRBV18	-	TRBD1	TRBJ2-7	TGTGCCAGCTCACCCGACAGGGTTTCGACCTACGAGCAGTACTTC	CASSPDRVSTYEQYF
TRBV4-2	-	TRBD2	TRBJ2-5	TGTGCCAGCAGCCAAGCAGAGCGGGGGGGGGCAGAGACCCAGTACTTC	CASSQAERGGAETQYF
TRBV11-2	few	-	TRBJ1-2	TGTGCCAGCAGCTTAGCCCTAGGGGGAGGCTATGGCTACACCTTC	CASSLALGGGYGYTF
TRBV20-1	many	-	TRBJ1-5	TGCAGTGCTAGACCCGGGGGCAGCAATCAGCCCCAGCATTTT	CSARPGGSNQPQHF
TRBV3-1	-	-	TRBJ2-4	TGTGCCAGCAGCCGAGAAATAGCAGGGGCAAGGGGAAACATTCAGTACTTC	CASSREIAGARGNIQYF
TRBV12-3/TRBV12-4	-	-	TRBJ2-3	TGTGCCAGCAGTTTAAGCCAAGATACGCAGTATTTT	CASSLSQDTQYF
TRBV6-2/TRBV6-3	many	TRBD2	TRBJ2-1	TGTGCCAGCAGTTACTCGGCCCCGGGACTAGCGGGCCCCGGCTTCAATGAGCAGTTCTTC	CASSYSAPGLAGPGFNEQFF
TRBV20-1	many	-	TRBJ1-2	TGCAGTGCTAGAGATGTGGGGTTCGGCTACACCTTC	CSARDVGFGYTF
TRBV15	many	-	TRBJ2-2	TGTGCCACCAGCAGAGGGGCAGGGCCCGACACCGGGGAGCTGTTTTTT	CATSRGAGPDTGELFF
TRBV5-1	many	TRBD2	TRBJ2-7	TGCGCCAGCAGCTTCAAGCGGGGCCTCTCCTACGAGCAGTACTTC	CASSFKRGLSYEQYF
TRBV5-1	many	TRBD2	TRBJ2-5	TGCGCCAGCAGCTTGGCCTCTTGGGGGGGCCAAGAGACCCAGTACTTC	CASSLASWGGQETQYF
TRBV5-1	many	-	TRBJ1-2	TGCGCCAGCAGGAAGGGGACTGCTGTTAACTATGGCTACACCTTC	CASRKGTAVNYGYTF
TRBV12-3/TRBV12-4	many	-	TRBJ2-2	TGTGCCAGCAGTGTAAACAGGAAGGTCGGGGAGCTGTTTTTT	CASSVNRKVGELFF
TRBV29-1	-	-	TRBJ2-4	TGCAGCGTTGAAGGACAGTCGAACGGGTCCAAAAACATTCAGTACTTC	CSVEGQSNGSKNIQYF
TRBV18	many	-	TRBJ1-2	TGTGCCAGCTCACCACTGCGAGGAGGGGAGGATGGCTACACCTTC	CASSPLRGGEDGYTF
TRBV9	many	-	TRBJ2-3	TGTGCCAGCCTAGATACGCAGTATTTT	CASLDTQYF
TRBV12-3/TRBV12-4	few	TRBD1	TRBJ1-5	TGTGCCAGCAGTCCCACCGCCAGGGGGCCTCAACATTTT	CASSPTARGPQHF
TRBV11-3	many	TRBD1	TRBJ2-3	TGTGCCAGCAGCTTAGAAGGGGACAGGGCCGCAGATACGCAGTATTTT	CASSLEGDRAADTQYF
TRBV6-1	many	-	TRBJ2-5	TGTGCCAGCAGCTTCAGGGTTGAAGAGACCCAGTACTTC	CASSFRVEETQYF
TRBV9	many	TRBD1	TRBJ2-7	TGTGCCAGCAGCGGGACAGGGGAGTTCGAGCAGTACTTC	CASSGTGEFEQYF
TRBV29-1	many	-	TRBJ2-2	TGCAGCGTTGGGAGGCAGGCCGGGGAGCTGTTTTTT	CSVGRQAGELFF
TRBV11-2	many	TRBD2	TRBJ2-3	TGTGCCAGCAGCCTGACTAGCGGTATAACAGATACGCAGTATTTT	CASSLTSGITDTQYF
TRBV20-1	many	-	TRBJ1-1	TGCAGTGCTAAAAAAACCGACCTGAACACTGAAGCTTTCTTT	CSAKKTDLNTEAFF
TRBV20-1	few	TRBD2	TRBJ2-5	TGCAGTGCTAGAGTTAGCGGGAGTAAAGAGACCCAGTACTTC	CSARVSGSKETQYF
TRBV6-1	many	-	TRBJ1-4	TGTGCCAGCAGACGGGTGTTCGAAAAACTGTTTTTT	CASRRVFEKLFF
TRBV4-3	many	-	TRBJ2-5	TGCGCCAGCAGCCAAGAATGGGGCTGGACAGCAAAAGAGACCCAGTACTTC	CASSQEWGWTAKETQYF
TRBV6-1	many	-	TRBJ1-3	TGTGCCAGCAGCCTCAGGGTAGGAGACTCTGGAAACACCATATATTTT	CASSLRVGDSGNTIYF
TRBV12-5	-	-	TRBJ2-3	TGTGCTAGTGGTGATGGACGCTATAGCACAGATACGCAGTATTTT	CASGDGRYSTDTQYF
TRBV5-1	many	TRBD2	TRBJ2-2	TGCGCCAGCAGCCGACTAGCGCCCGGGGAGCTGTTTTTT	CASSRLAPGELFF
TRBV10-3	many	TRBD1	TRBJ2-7	TGTGCCATCAGTGAGTCCAGGGGGACAGGGTTGGGCGAGCAGTACTTC	CAISESRGTGLGEQYF
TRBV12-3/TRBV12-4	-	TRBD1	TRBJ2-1	TGTGCCAGCAGGGCCACCGGGACAGCCAACAATGAGCAGTTCTTC	CASRATGTANNEQFF
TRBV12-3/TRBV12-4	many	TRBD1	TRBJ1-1	TGTGCCAGCAGTTTACAGAGAAGGAGAAACAGGGGGCCAAACACTGAAGCTTTCTTT	CASSLQRRRNRGPNTEAFF
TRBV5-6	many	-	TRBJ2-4	TGTGCCAGCAGCGCCTCCTATAGGGAAAACATTCAGTACTTC	CASSASYRENIQYF
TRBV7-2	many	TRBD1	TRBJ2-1	TGTGCCAGCAGCCCCGGGACAGGGGTTAAGGAGCAGTTCTTC	CASSPGTGVKEQFF
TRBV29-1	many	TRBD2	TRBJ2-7	TGCAGCGTGGCCCGGGGAGCGGGGACCTACGAGCAGTACTTC	CSVARGAGTYEQYF
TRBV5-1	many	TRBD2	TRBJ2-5	TGCGCCAGCACTACCACCCCGGGACTACGGCAAGAGACCCAGTACTTC	CASTTTPGLRQETQYF
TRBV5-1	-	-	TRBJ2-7	TGCGCCAGCAGCTTGGTTCAGGGTGGACGCGAGCAGTACTTC	CASSLVQGGREQYF
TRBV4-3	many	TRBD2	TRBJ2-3	TGCGCCAGCAGCCCCGGCTACCTAGCGGGGGTCGCAGATACGCAGTATTTT	CASSPGYLAGVADTQYF
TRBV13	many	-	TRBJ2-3	TGTGCCAGCAGCTTAGGAACCTCTTTTACAGATACGCAGTATTTT	CASSLGTSFTDTQYF
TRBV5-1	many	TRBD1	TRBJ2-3	TGCGCCAGCAGCAGGACAGGGGGTCTATCAGATACGCAGTATTTT	CASSRTGGLSDTQYF
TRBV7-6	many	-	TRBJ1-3	TGTGCCAGCAGCTCCGCCCCAGACAGATTCTCTGGAAACACCATATATTTT	CASSSAPDRFSGNTIYF
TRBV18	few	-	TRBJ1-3	TGTGCCAGCTCACCACCCGGGACACCGATCCACACCATATATTTT	CASSPPGTPIHTIYF
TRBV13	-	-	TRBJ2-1	TGTGCCAGCAGCTTACGGCTTAACCCCTCCCCGATGGCGGGACCCCCAAGCTCCTACAATGAGCAGTTCTTC	CASSLRLNPSPMAGPPSSYNEQFF
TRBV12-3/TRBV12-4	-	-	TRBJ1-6	TGTGCCAGCAGTTTAATCGGGGGGTACAGTTCACCCCTCCACTTT	CASSLIGGYSSPLHF
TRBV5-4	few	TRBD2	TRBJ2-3	TGTGCCAGCAGCTTGGCCAGTATAAGCGGGGGAAGCACAGATACGCAGTATTTT	CASSLASISGGSTDTQYF
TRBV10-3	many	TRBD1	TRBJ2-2	TGTGCCATCAGCCTCGGACAGGGTTCCAACACCGGGGAGCTGTTTTTT	CAISLGQGSNTGELFF
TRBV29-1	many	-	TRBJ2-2	TGCAGCGTTGCCATGGTAAACACCGGGGAGCTGTTTTTT	CSVAMVNTGELFF
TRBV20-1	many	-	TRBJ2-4	TGCAGCGGGACAGCCAAAAACATTCAGTACTTC	CSGTAKNIQYF
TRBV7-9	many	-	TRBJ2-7	TGTGCCAGCAGCTTAGCACTGGCGCAAGAGCAGTACTTC	CASSLALAQEQYF
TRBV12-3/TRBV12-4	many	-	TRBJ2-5	TGTGCCAGCAGTCCCCCGGACCGACGGGAGACCCAGTACTTC	CASSPPDRRETQYF
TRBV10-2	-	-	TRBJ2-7	TGCGCCAACAGTGGAACCTACGAGCAGTACTTC	CANSGTYEQYF
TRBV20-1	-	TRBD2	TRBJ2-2	TGCTGTGCTAGAGATTTGGAGGGAGGGGTGAACACCGGGGAGCTGTTTTTT	CCARDLEGGVNTGELFF
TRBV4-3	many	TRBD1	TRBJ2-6	TGCGCCAGCAGCCAGGAAGGACAGGGCGGGTCTGGGGCCAACGTCCTGACTTTC	CASSQEGQGGSGANVLTF
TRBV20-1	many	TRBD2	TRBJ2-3	TGCAGTGCTAGAATTCCGGGACTAGCGAGGCCAGATACGCAGTATTTT	CSARIPGLARPDTQYF
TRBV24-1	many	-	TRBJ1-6	TGTGCCACCAGTGATCTCGGGGGCTCACCCCTCCACTTT	CATSDLGGSPLHF